Sequencing of this T cell receptor (beta chain) was carried out in a study of CD8 T cells in Susac syndrome. Treatment-naive patients with stable or active relapsing-remitting disease served as multiple sclerosis controls. Purification of the CD8+ and CD4+ T cells relied on negative isolation, and TEMRA cells underwent FACS enrichment. The RNA, about 0.5 to 1 ug, was put through reverse transcription using random hexamers. TCR beta CDR3 was amplified by immunoSEQ covering 54 Vbeta and 13 Jbeta. TCRdb itself ran the immunoSEQ multiplex PCR reads through MiXCR, one entry per CDR3 protein. Of 200,000 to 300,000 distinct CDR3 sequences in the sample, 85% to 95% were seen once. Findings and caveats of the study: The study conceded that relatively few individuals underwent its TCR sequencing and HLA analysis.

Unmatched junction bases numbered 3, after V lost 7 bases and J lost 7 bases. CDR1 KGHDR and CDR2 SFDVKD come from the germline V gene. The CDR3 is 14 amino acids. Remarks on this clonotype: The antigen remains undetermined.

The chain employs TRBV24-1 and TRBJ2-1, with 13 bases matching TRBD2. Input material: CD4+ T cells from PBMCs. This sequence originates from a human donor with multiple sclerosis. The CDR3 loop reads CATRETSGRNEQFF. The CDR3 DNA is TGTGCCACCAGGGAGACTAGCGGGAGGAATGAGCAGTTCTTC.